These 28 T cell receptor beta chains came from one sample sequenced in a study of OX40 agonist ivuxolimab in advanced cancers. Measured with immunoSEQ multiplex PCR; TCRdb has only the in-frame clones, and not every one. The repertoire includes more than 45,000 clones, 85% to 90% of them detected once, and 5.5% to 8% sits in the top ten. Sequencing was performed on CD4+ or CD8+ T cells sorted from blood, taken in a trial of the OX40 agonist ivuxolimab. The source is an adult with an advanced solid tumor such as melanoma, head and neck, liver or kidney cancer.

This chain links TRBV11-2 with TRBJ2-3, with 11 bases fitting TRBD2. Trimming cost V 2 bases and J 2 bases; bases outside gene matches: 9. This CDR3 has 18 amino acids. CDR1 is SGHAT and CDR2 is FQNNGV in the germline V gene. CDR3 sequence (DNA): TGTGCCAGCAGCTTAAGGGGGACTAGCGGAAAGTTCACAGATACGCAGTATTTT. This gives the protein CASSLRGTSGKFTDTQYF.

The chain employs TRBV4-2 and TRBJ2-3, with 8 nucleotides matching TRBD2. Trimming removed 0 bases from V and 3 bases from J; junction bases left unmatched: 5. There are 16 residues in the CDR3. Germline CDR1 reads LGHNA; CDR2 reads YNFKEQ. The CDR3 region is CASSQDYTSGTDTQYF. CDR3 coding DNA: TGTGCCAGCAGCCAAGATTATACTAGCGGAACAGATACGCAGTATTTT.

The genes are TRBV5-1 and TRBJ2-5; unclear D gene. The CDR3 totals 15 residues. V was clipped by 0 bases and J by 2 bases, with 11 bases between them. Germline CDR1 is SGHRS and CDR2 is YFSETQ. The DNA for the CDR3 is TGCGCCAGCAGCTTGGGGACGCAACTACAAGAGACCCAGTACTTC. Amino acid sequence: CASSLGTQLQETQYF.

The chain joins TRBV6-5 to TRBJ2-1, with TRBD1 matching 8 bases. The V and J ends lost 7 bases and 4 bases, in that order; junction bases with no gene match: 6. The CDR3 extends over 14 amino acids. CDR1 MNHEY and CDR2 SVGAGI come from the germline V gene. This CDR3 reads CASTPGTGYNEQFF. The CDR3 nucleotides read TGTGCCAGCACCCCCGGGACAGGTTACAATGAGCAGTTCTTC.

This clone occurred once. V gene TRBV11-2 combines with J gene TRBJ2-1; TRBD1 agrees at 10 bases. Germline V gives CDR1 SGHAT, CDR2 FQNNGV. The length of the CDR3 is 16 residues. V lost 5 bases, J lost 4 bases, and 8 bases stayed unmatched. As DNA, the CDR3 is TGTGCCAGCAGCCCGAACCCGGACAGGGGGTACAATGAGCAGTTCTTC. Amino acids: CASSPNPDRGYNEQFF.

The rearrangement joins TRBV5-8 to TRBJ2-1; TRBD2 agrees at 13 bases. The CDR3 consists of 19 residues. J gave up 4 bases and V 1 base, and 11 bases lay outside the gene matches. Germline V gene sequence: CDR1 SGHTS, CDR2 YDEGEE. CDR3: CASSLLLLAGGPGYNEQFF. The CDR3, as DNA: TGTGCCAGCAGCTTGCTTTTACTAGCGGGAGGGCCGGGATACAATGAGCAGTTCTTC.

The chain recombines TRBV28 with TRBJ1-1; 8 bases are shared with TRBD1. This CDR3 comprises 15 residues. V was pared by 6 bases and J by 6 bases, with 12 bases of the junction left unmatched. Germline CDR1 MDHEN, CDR2 SYDVKM. This chain's CDR3 is CASSQQGVFFAEAFF. The CDR3 DNA reads TGTGCCAGCAGCCAACAGGGGGTTTTTTTCGCTGAAGCTTTCTTT. Supplemented by reference TRBV28 and TRBJ1-1, the full variable domain reads DVKVTQSSRYLVKRTGEKVFLECVQDMDHENMFWYRQDPGLGLRLIYFSYDVKMKEKGDIPEGYSVSREKKERFSLILESASTNQTSMYLCASSQQGVFFAEAFFGQGTRLTVV.

This clone was seen once. This sequence joins TRBV19 and TRBJ1-5; D is perhaps TRBD1 (6 bases). Germline loops: CDR1 LNHDA, CDR2 SQIVND (reference sequence). V shed 7 bases and J shed 2 bases, with 9 bases lying between them. The CDR3 spans 13 residues. In DNA form, the CDR3 reads TGTGCCAGTAAGGGGGAGGGCAATCAGCCCCAGCATTTT. Its translation: CASKGEGNQPQHF.

The chain couples TRBV6-1 to TRBJ2-7; possibly TRBD2 for D (5 bases). From germline, CDR1 is MNHNS and CDR2 SASEGT. The germline V and J ends were trimmed by 4 bases and 2 bases, with 9 bases remaining between them. This CDR3 contains 13 residues. The CDR3 DNA reads TGTGCCAGCAGTGTTCGGGGTCCCTACGAGCAGTACTTC. This sequence encodes CASSVRGPYEQYF.

This sequence joins TRBV28 and TRBJ1-5; 8 bases align to TRBD1. There are 13 residues in the CDR3. Trimming at V came to 8 bases and at J to 4 bases, leaving 4 bases not matched to a gene. CDR1 is MDHEN, CDR2 SYDVKM, per germline. CDR3 in amino acids: CASRDRINQPQHF. For the CDR3, the DNA is TGTGCCAGCCGGGACAGGATTAATCAGCCCCAGCATTTT.

V gene TRBV2 combines with J gene TRBJ1-1; TRBD1 agrees at 7 bases. The CDR3 is 14 residues long. J lost 7 bases, V lost 6 bases, and 11 bases had no gene match. In germline, CDR1 is SNHLY, CDR2 FYNNEI. The CDR3, as DNA: TGTGCCAGCAGCGTAACGGGACAGACTGTTGAAGCTTTCTTT. Translated, it gives CASSVTGQTVEAFF.

The chain recombines TRBV7-9 with TRBJ1-1; TRBD1 is a possible D gene (5 bases). The CDR3 totals 14 residues. Per the germline V gene, CDR1 is SEHNR and CDR2 is FQNEAQ (reference sequence). V was pared by 2 bases and J by 5 bases, with 12 bases between. This CDR3 reads CASSLSGGRTEAFF. The CDR3 region has the DNA TGTGCCAGCAGCTTAAGTGGGGGGAGGACTGAAGCTTTCTTT.

The chain links TRBV5-1 to TRBJ1-2, with unresolved D. Germline V lookup: CDR1 SGHRS, CDR2 YFSETQ. The CDR3 extends over 16 amino acids. The V and J ends lost 0 bases and 3 bases respectively, with 15 bases between them. The CDR3 DNA is TGCGCCAGCAGCTTGGGGATGGTCCAACTCCACTATGGCTACACCTTC. It translates to CASSLGMVQLHYGYTF. Full variable domain (remainder filled in from reference TRBV5-1 and TRBJ1-2): KAGVTQTPRYLIKTRGQQVTLSCSPISGHRSVSWYQQTPGQGLQFLFEYFSETQRNKGNFPGRFSGRQFSNSRSEMNVSTLELGDSALYLCASSLGMVQLHYGYTFGSGTRLTVV.

This clone occurred once. The chain joins TRBV5-1 to TRBJ2-3; 10 nucleotides line up with TRBD2. V was clipped by 4 bases and J by 2 bases; unmatched bases: 4. The CDR3 sequence is 15 residues long. CDR1 and CDR2 from the germline V gene are SGHRS and YFSETQ. The CDR3 region is CASSASGRATDTQYF. The CDR3, as DNA: TGCGCCAGCAGCGCGAGCGGGAGGGCCACAGATACGCAGTATTTT.

The chain has TRBV9 and TRBJ1-1; D perhaps matches TRBD1 (6 bases). V lost 0 bases and J lost 1, with 7 bases in between. The CDR3 is 14 amino acids. CDR1 and CDR2 from the germline V gene are SGDLS and YYNGEE. The CDR3 DNA sequence: TGTGCCAGCAGCGTAGAAGGGGGGAACACTGAAGCTTTCTTT. Amino acids: CASSVEGGNTEAFF.

The rearrangement links TRBV23-1 to TRBJ2-7, with D possibly TRBD1 on 5 matching bases. TRBV23-1 is marked as an open reading frame, function uncertain. The CDR3 has 14 residues. Trimming took 0 bases from V and 6 from J, leaving 12 bases between them. The CDR3 loop is CASSQSRTNPEQYF. The CDR3 region has the DNA TGCGCCAGCAGTCAATCAAGGACAAATCCCGAGCAGTACTTC.

V is TRBV19 and J is TRBJ2-2; D remains ambiguous. This CDR3 contains 13 residues. Germline-derived CDR1 and CDR2 are LNHDA and SQIVND (reference sequence). Trimming left V 3 bases short and J 2 bases short, with 4 bases between. The CDR3 coding sequence is TGTGCCAGTAGTATCCCTAACACCGGGGAGCTGTTTTTT. Its translation: CASSIPNTGELFF.

The chain links TRBV6-5 to TRBJ1-4, with unresolved D. CDR3 length: 16 amino acids. Germline V gene data show CDR1 as MNHEY and CDR2 as SVGAGI. Trimming removed 0 bases at V and 7 bases at J, with 15 bases between. The CDR3 coding sequence is TGTGCCAGCAGTTACTCGAGCACCCCGGTCGGTGAAAAACTGTTTTTT. This sequence encodes CASSYSSTPVGEKLFF.

The chain carries TRBV27 and TRBJ2-1, with TRBD2 matching over 8 bases. V dropped 1 base and J dropped 9; count of bases not matched to a gene: 8. The CDR3 has 15 amino acids. CDR1 is MNHEY, CDR2 SMNVEV, per germline (reference sequence). This CDR3 reads CASSLYGTRGTEQFF. The CDR3 nucleotides are TGTGCCAGCAGTTTATACGGGACTAGGGGTACTGAGCAGTTCTTC.

This CDR3 is CASSFTDQETQYF. The CDR3 nucleotides are TGCGCCAGCAGCTTCACGGACCAAGAGACCCAGTACTTC. The chain combines TRBV4-1 with TRBJ2-5; D remains unclear. The ends were cut back, 5 bases at V and 0 bases at J, with 7 bases in the middle. Germline V gene data show CDR1 as MGHRA and CDR2 as YSYEKL. The CDR3 loop spans 13 amino acids.

The chain recombines TRBV7-9 with TRBJ2-1, with D tentatively TRBD2 (5 bases). This CDR3 region has 12 residues. CDR1 and CDR2 from the germline V gene are SEHNR and FQNEAQ (reference sequence). V lost 6 bases to trimming and J lost 7 bases, with 10 bases between them. CDR3 nucleotide sequence: TGTGCCAGCAGGCCCCCGGGGAATGAGCAGTTCTTC. It codes for CASRPPGNEQFF.

This clone was seen once. The rearrangement joins TRBV27 to TRBJ2-1, with 7 bases fitting TRBD2. Losses at the gene ends were 9 bases for V and 3 bases for J; bases not matched to a gene: 5. This CDR3 has 13 amino acids. Looked up from germline, CDR1 is MNHEY and CDR2 is SMNVEV (reference sequence). The CDR3 DNA reads as TGTGCCAGTAGGGCGGGAGTCTACAATGAGCAGTTCTTC. Its translation: CASRAGVYNEQFF.

This sequence joins TRBV28 and TRBJ2-5, with 14 positions matching TRBD2. V shed 6 bases, J shed 5 bases, and the junction held 8 bases outside the gene matches. The germline gives CDR1 MDHEN, CDR2 SYDVKM. This CDR3 is 16 amino acids long. CDR3 DNA: TGTGCCAGCAGCCAAGGGACTAGCGGGAGTCGGGAGACCCAGTACTTC. It codes for CASSQGTSGSRETQYF.

This clone appeared a single time. The V call is TRBV6-7, the J call TRBJ1-2, with D perhaps matching TRBD1 (5 bases). TRBV6-7 is identified as an open reading frame with a role that is uncertain. CDR3 length: 17 amino acids. Trimming removed 4 bases from V and 0 bases from J, with 18 bases in between. DNA for the CDR3: TGTGCCAGCAGTTCCCCCCCTGGACAACGTCCTAACTATGGCTACACCTTC. This sequence encodes CASSSPPGQRPNYGYTF.

Notes on this clone: The conserved final phenylalanine or tryptophan is absent from the CDR3, which likely points to a read error. No DNA is shown, since the ends of the CDR3 on it are uncertain; the CDR3 is the one TCRdb lists. The chain recombines TRBV19 with TRBJ2-3. CDR1 is LNHDA, CDR2 SQIVND, per germline (reference sequence). With termini counted, the CDR3 has 8 amino acids. CDR3 sequence: CATWDLWR.

The rearrangement joins TRBV5-4 to TRBJ2-7; TRBD2 is a possible D gene (5 bases). Germline V gene sequence: CDR1 SGHNT, CDR2 YYREEE (reference sequence). This CDR3 comprises 16 residues. V lost 2 bases, J lost 5 bases, and 20 bases lay in between. The CDR3 spells CASSFGGRRVIDEQYF. The CDR3 nucleotides are TGTGCCAGCAGCTTTGGTGGGAGACGTGTTATAGACGAGCAGTACTTC. The entire variable domain, with the rest obtained from reference TRBV5-4 and TRBJ2-7, is as follows: ETGVTQSPTHLIKTRGQQVTLRCSSQSGHNTVSWYQQALGQGPQFIFQYYREEENGRGNFPPRFSGLQFPNYSSELNVNALELDDSALYLCASSFGGRRVIDEQYFGPGTRLTVT.

The chain is built from TRBV20-1 and TRBJ1-2, with D perhaps TRBD1 (6 bases). The germline V and J ends were trimmed by 5 bases and 7 bases, with 11 bases remaining between them. This CDR3 is built from 11 residues. Looked up from germline, CDR1 is DFQATT and CDR2 is SNEGSKA (reference sequence). CDR3 amino acids: CSALGASGYTF. In nucleotides, the CDR3 is TGCAGTGCTCTGGGGGCAAGTGGCTACACCTTC.

The V gene is TRBV28, the J gene TRBJ2-7; D uncertain. This CDR3 has 14 amino acids. The germline gives CDR1 MDHEN, CDR2 SYDVKM. Trimming removed 5 bases at V and 2 bases at J, with 13 bases between. CDR3 DNA: TGTGCCAGCAGTCTCCCACTACGCACCTACGAGCAGTACTTC. Translation: CASSLPLRTYEQYF.